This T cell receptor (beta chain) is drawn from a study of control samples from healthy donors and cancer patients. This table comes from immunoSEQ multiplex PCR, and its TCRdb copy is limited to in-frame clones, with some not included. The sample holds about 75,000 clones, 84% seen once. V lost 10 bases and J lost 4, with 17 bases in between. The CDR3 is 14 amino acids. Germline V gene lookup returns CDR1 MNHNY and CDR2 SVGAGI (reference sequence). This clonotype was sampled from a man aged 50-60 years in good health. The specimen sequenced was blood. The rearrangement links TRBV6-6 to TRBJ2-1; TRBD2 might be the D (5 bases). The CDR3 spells CATLAEGGYNEQFF. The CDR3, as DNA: TGTGCCACCCTGGCCGAGGGCGGGTACAATGAGCAGTTCTTC.